One and the same sample provided the 24 T cell receptor beta chains below, sequenced in a study of shared clonotypes between healthy human individuals. Naivety among CD8 cells was defined by CD45RO negativity and positive CCR7 selection, thereby excluding terminally differentiated effector memory CD45RA+ cells. TCRdb keeps only in-frame clones here, not all; method: immunoSEQ multiplex PCR. The profile shows roughly 1,800,000 clones, 85% to 95% of them singletons. The sample taken for sequencing was naive CD8+ T cells sorted from blood. These receptors originate from a man younger than 35 in good health.

This chain joins TRBV28 and TRBJ2-7; possible D gene TRBD1, 6 bases. Trimming pared 2 bases from V and 6 bases from J, leaving 17 bases between. The CDR3 spans 15 residues. CDR1 and CDR2 from the germline V gene are MDHEN and SYDVKM. CDR3 coding DNA: TGTGCCAGCAGTTTAAGGCTTCGGCAGGGGCTCGAGCAGTACTTC. Its protein product is CASSLRLRQGLEQYF.

V usage is TRBV6-6 and J usage is TRBJ1-2, with a weak D call TRBD1 (5 bases). Germline CDR1 MNHNY, CDR2 SVGAGI (reference sequence). The CDR3 length is 13 residues. Trimming stripped 2 bases from V and 4 bases from J, with 8 bases between. CDR3 region: CASSYEGSYGYTF. The CDR3 nucleotides read TGTGCCAGCAGTTACGAGGGGAGCTATGGCTACACCTTC.

The chain combines TRBV28 with TRBJ1-4; D is ambiguous. Germline V lookup: CDR1 MDHEN, CDR2 SYDVKM. V lost 3 bases to trimming and J lost 7 bases, with 12 bases between them. The CDR3 consists of 14 residues. This CDR3 reads CASSLPMLGEKLFF. The CDR3 nucleotides read TGTGCCAGCAGTTTGCCCATGTTGGGTGAAAAACTGTTTTTT.

This clone was seen once. This chain joins TRBV4-3 and TRBJ2-7, with 7 bases identical to TRBD2. The CDR3 is 16 amino acids. V shed 4 bases, J shed 0 bases, and the junction held 9 bases outside the gene matches. Per the germline V gene, CDR1 is LGHNA and CDR2 is YSLEER. The CDR3 sequence: CASSPLHGGSSYEQYF. The CDR3 DNA follows: TGCGCCAGCAGCCCCCTCCACGGGGGGAGCTCCTACGAGCAGTACTTC.

CDR3 protein: CASSQEGTNAGELFF. The CDR3 DNA is TGCGCCAGCAGCCAAGAAGGTACGAATGCCGGGGAGCTGTTTTTT. The chain carries TRBV4-1 and TRBJ2-2; D not resolved. The CDR3 loop spans 15 amino acids. The germline gives CDR1 MGHRA, CDR2 YSYEKL. V was trimmed by 0 bases and J by 6 bases, leaving 11 bases between them.

As for this clone: The sample carries other DNA sequences with the same CDR3. For the CDR3, the DNA is TGCGCCAGCAGCCAAGGGGGAAACACTGAAGCTTTCTTT. Its translation is CASSQGGNTEAFF. The chain links TRBV4-1 to TRBJ1-1; D unresolved. Looked up from germline, CDR1 is MGHRA and CDR2 is YSYEKL. This CDR3 has 13 amino acids. The V gene lost 1 base and the J gene lost 2 bases, with 5 bases spanning the gap.

A single count supports this clone. The chain combines TRBV2 with TRBJ2-7; a possible D gene is TRBD1 (6 bases). The CDR3 has 16 amino acids. CDR1 is SNHLY, CDR2 FYNNEI, per germline. Trimming removed 6 bases at V and 3 bases at J, with 21 bases between. In DNA, the CDR3 is TGTGCCAGCAGGGAAAAAGGGGACACCTTAAACTACGAGCAGTACTTC. Encoded protein: CASREKGDTLNYEQYF.

The rearrangement joins TRBV9 to TRBJ2-3; D is possibly TRBD2 (6 bases). Germline V CDR1 and CDR2: SGDLS, YYNGEE. V was clipped by 3 bases and J by 5 bases, with 13 bases between them. CDR3 size: 14 residues. In DNA, the CDR3 is TGTGCCAGCAGCGGCGGGACTCCCGGAGATACGCAGTATTTT. It yields the protein CASSGGTPGDTQYF. The full variable domain, rest sourced from reference TRBV9 and TRBJ2-3, is DSGVTQTPKHLITATGQRVTLRCSPRSGDLSVYWYQQSLDQGLQFLIQYYNGEERAKGNILERFSAQQFPDLHSELNLSSLELGDSALYFCASSGGTPGDTQYFGPGTRLTVL.

V is TRBV28 and J is TRBJ2-1, with 12 positions matching TRBD1. This CDR3 is built from 16 residues. Unmatched junction bases numbered 5, after V lost 1 base and J lost 7 bases. Looked up from germline, CDR1 is MDHEN and CDR2 is SYDVKM. For the CDR3, the DNA is TGTGCCAGCAGTTTATTACGGGACAGGGGGCTTAATGAGCAGTTCTTC. Translation: CASSLLRDRGLNEQFF.

V is TRBV4-3 and J is TRBJ1-1; D uncertain. Germline V gene data show CDR1 as LGHNA and CDR2 as YSLEER. With 0 bases removed from V and 3 bases from J, the gap between germline ends came to 11 bases. The CDR3 is made up of 15 amino acids. CDR3 protein: CASSQEIGLDTEAFF. The CDR3 DNA is TGCGCCAGCAGCCAAGAAATAGGGTTGGACACTGAAGCTTTCTTT.

Regarding this clone: At the DNA level, this CDR3 is encoded by other sequences in the same sample as well. The rearrangement uses TRBV9 and TRBJ2-7; TRBD2 is a possible D gene (7 bases). V was clipped by 0 bases and J by 7 bases, with 11 bases between them. Germline CDR1 and CDR2: SGDLS and YYNGEE. The CDR3 is 13 amino acids. This chain's CDR3 is CASSVGSGTEQYF. The CDR3, as DNA: TGTGCCAGCAGCGTAGGAAGCGGGACAGAGCAGTACTTC. The complete variable domain, with remaining parts taken from reference TRBV9 and TRBJ2-7, reads DSGVTQTPKHLITATGQRVTLRCSPRSGDLSVYWYQQSLDQGLQFLIQYYNGEERAKGNILERFSAQQFPDLHSELNLSSLELGDSALYFCASSVGSGTEQYFGPGTRLTVT.

The chain has TRBV19 and TRBJ2-1, with TRBD1 matching 9 bases. The CDR3 contains 15 residues. The ends lost 10 bases at V and 3 bases at J; junction bases unmatched: 10. Germline assignment: CDR1 LNHDA and CDR2 SQIVND (reference sequence). CDR3 loop: CATSKQGADYNEQFF. The CDR3 bases are TGTGCCACGAGCAAACAGGGGGCGGACTACAATGAGCAGTTCTTC.

V is TRBV5-6 and J is TRBJ2-4; D may match TRBD1 or TRBD2 (7 bases each). This CDR3 spans 16 amino acids. Looked up from germline, CDR1 is SGHDT and CDR2 is YYEEEE. V was pared by 1 base and J by 5 bases, with 16 bases between. The CDR3 is CASSLMAGGEQNIQYF. The CDR3 DNA reads as TGTGCCAGCAGCTTGATGGCAGGGGGGGAACAAAACATTCAGTACTTC.

This clone was counted once. The chain employs TRBV25-1 and TRBJ2-1; possibly TRBD2 for D (6 bases). The V and J ends lost 4 bases and 0 bases respectively, with 13 bases between them. The V gene's germline CDR1 is MGHDK and CDR2 SYGVNS. The CDR3 spans 16 residues. The CDR3 region is CASSVGTASSYNEQFF. CDR3 DNA sequence: TGTGCCAGCAGTGTTGGGACTGCCAGCTCCTACAATGAGCAGTTCTTC.

This rearrangement joins TRBV7-9 to TRBJ2-7; 8 nucleotides agree with TRBD1. In germline, CDR1 is SEHNR, CDR2 FQNEAQ (reference sequence). J lost 5 bases, V lost 7 bases, and 7 bases had no gene match. CDR3 length equals 13 residues. CDR3 in amino acids: CASTQGAINEQYF. CDR3 sequence (DNA): TGTGCCAGCACCCAGGGGGCTATCAACGAGCAGTACTTC.

The chain is built from TRBV13 and TRBJ2-7, with 14 bases aligning to TRBD2. The length of the CDR3 is 14 residues. The germline CDR1 and CDR2 sequences are PRHDT and FYEKMQ (reference sequence). The trim removed 5 bases at V and 7 bases at J, leaving 4 bases unmatched. CDR3 protein: CASSPRLAGGEQYF. CDR3 bases: TGTGCCAGCAGCCCACGACTAGCGGGAGGGGAGCAGTACTTC.

The V call is TRBV13, the J call TRBJ2-1; 7 bases are shared with TRBD2. This CDR3 has 16 amino acids. With 2 bases clipped from V and 0 bases from J, the junction kept 4 bases outside the gene matches. Germline CDR1 and CDR2: PRHDT and FYEKMQ (reference sequence). CDR3 amino acids: CASSLSGGSSYNEQFF. Written as DNA, the CDR3 is TGTGCCAGCAGCTTATCCGGGGGGAGCTCCTACAATGAGCAGTTCTTC.

The chain couples TRBV19 to TRBJ2-5; a weak D match, TRBD2 (6 bases). The germline CDR1 and CDR2 sequences are LNHDA and SQIVND (reference sequence). The CDR3 consists of 12 residues. Between the trimmed V and J ends, which lost 10 bases and 5 bases, there was a span of 14 bases. The CDR3 spells CATWGEEETQYF. CDR3 sequence (DNA): TGTGCCACCTGGGGGGAGGAGGAGACCCAGTACTTC.

In the case of this clone: This CDR3 is also generated by other DNA sequences in the sample. This chain joins TRBV27 and TRBJ2-7; 9 bases agree with TRBD2. V lost 0 bases to trimming and J lost 0 bases; unmatched junction nucleotides: 0. Germline V CDR1 and CDR2: MNHEY, SMNVEV (reference sequence). The CDR3 sequence is 15 residues long. The CDR3 loop is CASSLSSGSSYEQYF. CDR3 sequence (DNA): TGTGCCAGCAGTTTATCTAGCGGGAGCTCCTACGAGCAGTACTTC.

The chain joins TRBV7-8 to TRBJ2-3; D unresolved. Per germline, CDR1 SGHVS and CDR2 FQNEAQ. V lost 5 bases to trimming and J lost 0 bases, with 15 bases between them. CDR3 size: 16 residues. The DNA of the CDR3 is TGTGCCAGCAGCCTCCGGATGACGACTAGCACAGATACGCAGTATTTT. Its protein product is CASSLRMTTSTDTQYF.

The J gene is TRBJ2-1, the V gene TRBV19; a possible D gene is TRBD1 (6 bases). CDR1 is LNHDA, CDR2 SQIVND, per germline (reference sequence). Trimming removed 5 bases at V and 8 bases at J, with 22 bases between. The CDR3 covers 16 residues. In DNA form, the CDR3 reads TGTGCCAGTAGTCAGACTCGGACAGCACTTATCCATGAGCAGTTCTTC. Protein product: CASSQTRTALIHEQFF.

The chain joins TRBV4-1 to TRBJ1-5, with D possibly TRBD1 on 5 matching bases. Trimming removed 1 base at V and 5 bases at J, with 12 bases between. The germline gives CDR1 MGHRA, CDR2 YSYEKL. There are 15 residues in the CDR3. The CDR3 DNA sequence: TGCGCCAGCAGCCAAGGAGCAGGGTCGGATCAGCCCCAGCATTTT. This translates into CASSQGAGSDQPQHF.

Remarks on this clone: The same CDR3 also results from other DNA sequences found in this sample. J is TRBJ2-7 and V is TRBV4-3, with 7 bases that match TRBD1. This CDR3 is 15 amino acids long. The germline V gene has CDR1 LGHNA and CDR2 YSLEER. Trimming cost V 1 base and J 1 base; bases outside gene matches: 4. In DNA form, the CDR3 reads TGCGCCAGCAGCCAAGGGACAGGCCTGTCCTACGAGCAGTACTTC. Its protein is CASSQGTGLSYEQYF.

V usage is TRBV11-2 and J usage is TRBJ2-7, with TRBD2 identical over 10 bases. V was clipped by 2 bases and J by 2 bases; unmatched bases: 3. The CDR3 is 15 amino acids. Per germline, CDR1 SGHAT and CDR2 FQNNGV. The CDR3 nucleotides read TGTGCCAGCAGCTTATGGAGCGGGGGGGCCTACGAGCAGTACTTC. This gives the protein CASSLWSGGAYEQYF.